This T cell receptor beta chain was recovered during a study of lung T cells in sarcoidosis with Löfgren's syndrome. Study-level information: Repertoire analyses centered on Löfgren's syndrome patients. Study-wide findings and caveats: In alpha-beta pairs, TRAV12-1 favored TRBV2, and their CDR3s were homologous. The most expanded V genes in Löfgren's patients were reportedly TRAV12-1 and TRBV2. Shared TRAV12-1 and TRBV2 CDR3 motifs across Löfgren's syndrome patients reportedly suggested public CD4+ TCRs.

Remarks on this clonotype: Antigen: not known. One junction end does not reproduce the germline sequence, and a read error may be involved.

TCRdb processed the reads anew with MiXCR; each CDR3 protein has one entry. The table has some 9,800 distinct CDR3 sequences, 20% seen once. Germline assignment: CDR1 MGHRA and CDR2 YSYEKL. This CDR3 has 13 amino acids. The TCR originated in a human donor with sarcoidosis (Löfgren's syndrome or another form), or a control subject (not recorded which). This rearrangement joins TRBV4-1 to TRBJ1-2, with D perhaps matching TRBD1 (5 bases). The sample consisted of CD4+ T cells from bronchoalveolar lavage. CDR3 protein: CASSSTGDYGYAF. The CDR3 nucleotides read TGCGCCAGCAGCTCCACAGGCGACTATGGCTACGCCTTC.